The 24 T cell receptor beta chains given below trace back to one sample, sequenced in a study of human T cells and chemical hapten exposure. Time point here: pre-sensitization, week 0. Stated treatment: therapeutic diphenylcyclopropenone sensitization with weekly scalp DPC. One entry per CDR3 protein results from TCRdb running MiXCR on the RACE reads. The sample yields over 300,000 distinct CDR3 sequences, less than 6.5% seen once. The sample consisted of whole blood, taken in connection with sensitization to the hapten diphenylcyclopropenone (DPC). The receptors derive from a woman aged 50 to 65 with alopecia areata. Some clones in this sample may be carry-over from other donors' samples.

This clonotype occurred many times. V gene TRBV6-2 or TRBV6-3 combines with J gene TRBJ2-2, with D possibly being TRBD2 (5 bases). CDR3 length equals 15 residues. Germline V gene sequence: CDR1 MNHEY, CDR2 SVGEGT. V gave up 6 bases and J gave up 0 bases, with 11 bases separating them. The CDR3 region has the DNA TGTGCCAGCAGATATAGGAGGCCGAACACCGGGGAGCTGTTTTTT. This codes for CASRYRRPNTGELFF.

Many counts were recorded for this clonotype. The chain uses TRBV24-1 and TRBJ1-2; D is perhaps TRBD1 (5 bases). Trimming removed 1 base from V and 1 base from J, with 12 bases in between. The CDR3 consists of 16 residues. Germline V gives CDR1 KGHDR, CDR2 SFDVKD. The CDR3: CATSDFTTDSNYGYTF. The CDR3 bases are TGTGCCACCAGTGATTTCACGACAGATAGTAACTATGGCTACACCTTC.

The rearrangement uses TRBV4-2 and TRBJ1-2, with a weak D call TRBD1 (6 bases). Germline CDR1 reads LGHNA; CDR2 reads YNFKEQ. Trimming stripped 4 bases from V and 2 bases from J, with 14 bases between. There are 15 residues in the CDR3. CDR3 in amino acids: CASSLSGTPNYGYTF. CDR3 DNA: TGTGCCAGCAGCCTGTCCGGGACACCCAACTATGGCTACACCTTC.

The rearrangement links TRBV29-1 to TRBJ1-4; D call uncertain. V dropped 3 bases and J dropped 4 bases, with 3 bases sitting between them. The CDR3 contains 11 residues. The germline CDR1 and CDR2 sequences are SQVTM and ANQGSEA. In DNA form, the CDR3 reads TGCAGCGTTGATAGTAATGAAAAACTGTTTTTT. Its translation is CSVDSNEKLFF. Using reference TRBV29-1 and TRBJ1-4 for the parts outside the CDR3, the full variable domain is SAVISQKPSRDICQRGTSLTIQCQVDSQVTMMFWYRQQPGQSLTLIATANQGSEATYESGFVIDKFPISRPNLTFSTLTVSNMSPEDSSIYLCSVDSNEKLFFGSGTQLSVL.

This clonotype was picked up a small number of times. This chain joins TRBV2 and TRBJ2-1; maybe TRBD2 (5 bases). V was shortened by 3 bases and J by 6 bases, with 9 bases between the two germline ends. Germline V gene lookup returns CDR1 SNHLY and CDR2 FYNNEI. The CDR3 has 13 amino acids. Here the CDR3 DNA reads TGTGCCAGCAGTGAGCTAGCCTCCAATGAGCAGTTCTTC. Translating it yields CASSELASNEQFF.

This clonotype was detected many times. CDR3 in DNA: TGTGCCATCAGTGAGTCCCCTGACTATGCCAATGAGCAGTTCTTC. As protein: CAISESPDYANEQFF. The chain joins TRBV10-3 to TRBJ2-1, with a possible D match to TRBD2 (5 bases). Per germline, CDR1 ENHRY and CDR2 SYGVKD. Deletions cut 0 bases from V and 6 bases from J, with 12 bases between. This CDR3 region has 15 residues.

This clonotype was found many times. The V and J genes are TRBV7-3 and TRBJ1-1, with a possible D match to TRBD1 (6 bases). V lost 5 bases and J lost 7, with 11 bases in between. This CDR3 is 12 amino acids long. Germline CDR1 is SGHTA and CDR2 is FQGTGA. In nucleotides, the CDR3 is TGTGCCAGCAGCCCCCCCAGGGGTGAAGCTTTCTTT. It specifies CASSPPRGEAFF.

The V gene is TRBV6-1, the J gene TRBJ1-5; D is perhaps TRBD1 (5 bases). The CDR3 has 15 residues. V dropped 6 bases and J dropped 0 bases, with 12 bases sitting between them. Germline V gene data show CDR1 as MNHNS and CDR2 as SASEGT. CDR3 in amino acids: CASSPDRYSNQPQHF. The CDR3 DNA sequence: TGTGCCAGCAGCCCCGACAGATATAGCAATCAGCCCCAGCATTTT.

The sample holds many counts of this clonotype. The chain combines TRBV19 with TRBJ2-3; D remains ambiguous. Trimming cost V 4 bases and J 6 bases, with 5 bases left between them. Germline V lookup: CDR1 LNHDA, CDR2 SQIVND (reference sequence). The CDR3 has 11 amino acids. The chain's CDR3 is CASSRWDTQYF. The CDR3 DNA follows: TGTGCCAGTAGTAGATGGGATACGCAGTATTTT.

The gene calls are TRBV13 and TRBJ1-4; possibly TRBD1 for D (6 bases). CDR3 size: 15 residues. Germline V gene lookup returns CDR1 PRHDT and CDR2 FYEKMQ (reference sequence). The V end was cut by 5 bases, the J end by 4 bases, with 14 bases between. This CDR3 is CASSVYRDGNEKLFF. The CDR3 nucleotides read TGTGCCAGCAGCGTATACAGGGATGGTAATGAAAAACTGTTTTTT. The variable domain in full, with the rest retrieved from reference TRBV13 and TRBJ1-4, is AAGVIQSPRHLIKEKRETATLKCYPIPRHDTVYWYQQGPGQDPQFLISFYEKMQSDKGSIPDRFSAQQFSDYHSELNMSSLELGDSALYFCASSVYRDGNEKLFFGSGTQLSVL.

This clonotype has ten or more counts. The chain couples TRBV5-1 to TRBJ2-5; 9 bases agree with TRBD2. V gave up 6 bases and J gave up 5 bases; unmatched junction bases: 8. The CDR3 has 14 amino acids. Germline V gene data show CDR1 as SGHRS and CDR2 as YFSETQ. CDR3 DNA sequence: TGCGCCAGCAACACCGGGACTAGCACGGAGACCCAGTACTTC. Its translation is CASNTGTSTETQYF.

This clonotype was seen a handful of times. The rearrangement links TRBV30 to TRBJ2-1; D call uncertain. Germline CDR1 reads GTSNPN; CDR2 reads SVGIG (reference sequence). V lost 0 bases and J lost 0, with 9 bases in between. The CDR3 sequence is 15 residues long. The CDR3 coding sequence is TGTGCCTGGAGTGTGGGCCATAGCTCCTACAATGAGCAGTTCTTC. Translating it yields CAWSVGHSSYNEQFF.

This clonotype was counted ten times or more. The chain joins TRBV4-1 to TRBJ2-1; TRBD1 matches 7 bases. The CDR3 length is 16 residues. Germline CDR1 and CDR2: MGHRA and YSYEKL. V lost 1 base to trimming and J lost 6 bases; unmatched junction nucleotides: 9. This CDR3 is CASSQVEGGLPNEQFF. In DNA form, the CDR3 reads TGCGCCAGCAGCCAAGTAGAAGGGGGCCTCCCCAATGAGCAGTTCTTC.

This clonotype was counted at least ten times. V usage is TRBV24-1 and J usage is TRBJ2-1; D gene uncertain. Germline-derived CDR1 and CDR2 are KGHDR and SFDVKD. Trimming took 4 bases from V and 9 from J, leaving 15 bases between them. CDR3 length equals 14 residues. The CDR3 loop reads CATSDRILAGEQFF. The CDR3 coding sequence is TGTGCCACCAGTGACCGAATTTTGGCCGGTGAGCAGTTCTTC.

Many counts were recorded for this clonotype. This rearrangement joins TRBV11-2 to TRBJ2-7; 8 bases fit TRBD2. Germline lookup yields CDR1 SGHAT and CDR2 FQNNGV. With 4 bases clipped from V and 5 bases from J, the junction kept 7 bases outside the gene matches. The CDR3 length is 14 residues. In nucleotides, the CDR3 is TGTGCCAGCAGCTACGGGGGGGGTCGGAACGAGCAGTACTTC. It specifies CASSYGGGRNEQYF.

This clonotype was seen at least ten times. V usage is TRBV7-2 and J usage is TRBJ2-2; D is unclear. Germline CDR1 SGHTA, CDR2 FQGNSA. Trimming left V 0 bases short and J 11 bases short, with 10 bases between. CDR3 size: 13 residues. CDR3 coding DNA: TGTGCCAGCAGCTTAGCGCAGGCTGTCGAGCTGTTTTTT. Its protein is CASSLAQAVELFF.

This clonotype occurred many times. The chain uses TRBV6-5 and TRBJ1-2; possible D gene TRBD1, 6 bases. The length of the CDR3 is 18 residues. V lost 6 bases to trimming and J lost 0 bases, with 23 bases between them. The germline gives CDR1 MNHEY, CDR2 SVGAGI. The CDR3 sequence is CASRYREGMVTANYGYTF. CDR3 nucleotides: TGTGCCAGCAGGTACAGGGAAGGAATGGTAACAGCTAACTATGGCTACACCTTC.

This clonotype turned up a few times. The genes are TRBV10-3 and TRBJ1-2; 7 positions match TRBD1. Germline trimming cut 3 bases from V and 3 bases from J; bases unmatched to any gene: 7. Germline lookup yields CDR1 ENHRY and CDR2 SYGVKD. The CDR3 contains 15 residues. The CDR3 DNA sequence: TGTGCCATCAGTGATGTACAGGGGACCTACTATGGCTACACCTTC. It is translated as CAISDVQGTYYGYTF.

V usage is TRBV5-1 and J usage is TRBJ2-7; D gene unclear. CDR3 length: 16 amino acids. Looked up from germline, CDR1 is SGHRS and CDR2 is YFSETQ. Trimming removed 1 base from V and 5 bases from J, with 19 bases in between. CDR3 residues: CASSLLPDGSHHEQYF. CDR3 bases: TGCGCCAGCAGCTTGTTGCCCGACGGGTCCCACCACGAGCAGTACTTC.

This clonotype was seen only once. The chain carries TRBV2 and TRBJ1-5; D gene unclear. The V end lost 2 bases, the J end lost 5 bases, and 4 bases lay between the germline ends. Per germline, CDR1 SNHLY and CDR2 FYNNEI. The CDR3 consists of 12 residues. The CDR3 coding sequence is TGTGCCAGCAGTGAATTGGATCAGCCCCAGCATTTT. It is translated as CASSELDQPQHF.

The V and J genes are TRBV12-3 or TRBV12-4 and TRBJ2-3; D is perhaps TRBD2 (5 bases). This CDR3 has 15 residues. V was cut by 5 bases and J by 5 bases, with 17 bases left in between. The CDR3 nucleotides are TGTGCCAGCAGTCCCCTTTTGGGAGCGAGAGATACGCAGTATTTT. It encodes CASSPLLGARDTQYF.

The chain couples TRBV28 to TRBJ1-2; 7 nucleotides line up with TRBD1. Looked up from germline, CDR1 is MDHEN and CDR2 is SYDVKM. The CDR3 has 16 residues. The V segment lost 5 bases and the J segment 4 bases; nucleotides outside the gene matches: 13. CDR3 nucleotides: TGTGCCAGCAGTACCATCCGACAGGGACAGTCCTATGGCTACACCTTC. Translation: CASSTIRQGQSYGYTF.

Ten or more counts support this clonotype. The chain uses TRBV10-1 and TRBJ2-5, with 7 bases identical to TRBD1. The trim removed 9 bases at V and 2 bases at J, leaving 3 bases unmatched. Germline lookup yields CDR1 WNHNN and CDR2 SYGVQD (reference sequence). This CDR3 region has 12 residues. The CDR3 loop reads CARGTAQETQYF. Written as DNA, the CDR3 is TGCGCCAGAGGGACAGCACAAGAGACCCAGTACTTC.

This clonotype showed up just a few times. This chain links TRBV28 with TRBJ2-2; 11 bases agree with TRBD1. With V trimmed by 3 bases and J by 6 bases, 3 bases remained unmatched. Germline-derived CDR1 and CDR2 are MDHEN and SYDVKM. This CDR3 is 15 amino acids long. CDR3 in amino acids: CASSFRGQGAGELFF. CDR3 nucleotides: TGTGCCAGCAGTTTTCGGGGACAGGGGGCCGGGGAGCTGTTTTTT.